This passage covers 15 T cell receptor beta chains from one sample sequenced in a study of shared clonotypes between healthy human individuals. The protocol was immunoSEQ multiplex PCR, while the TCRdb copy is restricted to in-frame clones and leaves out a portion. The table lists around 100,000 clones, less than 75% of them singletons, with more than 20% in the top ten. The specimen was memory CD8+ T cells sorted from blood. Documented subset: CD45RO+ cells pooled with CCR7-negative TemRA cells. The receptors were sampled from a woman in her 30s in good health.

The chain recombines TRBV16 with TRBJ1-3; D is undetermined. CDR1 is KGHSY, CDR2 FQNENV, per germline. V was cut by 0 bases and J by 0 bases, with 3 bases left in between. This CDR3 comprises 14 residues. CDR3 nucleotide sequence: TGTGCCAGCAGCCAATCGGCCTCTGGAAACACCATATATTTT. It codes for CASSQSASGNTIYF.

For the CDR3, the DNA is TGTGCCAGCAGTGAATCTCGGACTAGCGAGAGCTCCTACAATGAGCAGTTCTTC. Translated: CASSESRTSESSYNEQFF. The V call is TRBV25-1, the J call TRBJ2-1; 9 nucleotides match TRBD2. The germline V gene encodes CDR1 MGHDK and CDR2 SYGVNS. The trim removed 1 base at V and 0 bases at J, leaving 7 bases unmatched. CDR3 length equals 18 residues.

The chain recombines TRBV13 with TRBJ2-5; TRBD1 matches 7 bases. The CDR3 has 14 residues. The germline gives CDR1 PRHDT, CDR2 FYEKMQ (reference sequence). After removal of 6 bases from V and 7 bases from J, the junction contained 11 bases not matched to a gene. CDR3 amino acids: CASSPWTGRGTQYF. In DNA, the CDR3 is TGTGCCAGCAGTCCATGGACAGGACGGGGGACCCAGTACTTC.

The rearrangement joins TRBV25-1 to TRBJ2-1, with D maybe TRBD2 (6 bases). V was pared by 1 base and J by 4 bases, with 20 bases between. There are 18 residues in the CDR3. Germline-derived CDR1 and CDR2 are MGHDK and SYGVNS. The CDR3 region has the DNA TGTGCCAGCAGTGAATCCCCTAGGGCGGGAATTCTTTACAATGAGCAGTTCTTC. As protein: CASSESPRAGILYNEQFF.

Written as DNA, the CDR3 is TGTGCCAGTCTAGCGGGAGGGTTTAGTGGTGAGCAGTTCTTC. Protein: CASLAGGFSGEQFF. The chain has TRBV6-5 and TRBJ2-1; TRBD2 aligns across 12 bases. The CDR3 contains 14 residues. Germline V gene sequence: CDR1 MNHEY, CDR2 SVGAGI. The ends lost 9 bases at V and 9 bases at J; junction bases unmatched: 9.

J is TRBJ2-5 and V is TRBV7-2, with TRBD2 identical over 7 bases. CDR1 is SGHTA and CDR2 is FQGNSA in the germline V gene. The CDR3 sequence is 16 residues long. The J segment lost 5 bases and the V segment lost 1 base, leaving 10 bases of the junction unmatched. This CDR3 reads CASSLVPRTSYETQYF. The CDR3 DNA follows: TGTGCCAGCAGCTTAGTCCCACGGACTAGTTATGAGACCCAGTACTTC.

J is TRBJ2-7 and V is TRBV6-4; tentatively, D is TRBD2 (5 bases). The CDR3 length is 14 residues. In germline, CDR1 is MRHNA, CDR2 SNTAGT. The V end was cut by 4 bases, the J end by 0 bases, with 10 bases between. The CDR3 nucleotides read TGTGCCAGCAGTGCCACTAGGGACTCCTACGAGCAGTACTTC. Translated: CASSATRDSYEQYF.

V usage is TRBV15 and J usage is TRBJ2-3; 7 bases are a match to TRBD2. The CDR3 covers 15 residues. CDR1 is LNHNV, CDR2 YYDKDF, per germline (reference sequence). V gave up 0 bases and J gave up 2 bases; unmatched junction bases: 2. In DNA, the CDR3 is TGTGCCACCAGCAGAGAGCGGGGGAACACAGATACGCAGTATTTT. Its translation: CATSRERGNTDTQYF.

The chain recombines TRBV5-1 with TRBJ2-7; 7 nucleotides agree with TRBD2. The J segment lost 2 bases and the V segment lost 0 bases, leaving 2 bases of the junction unmatched. CDR1 is SGHRS and CDR2 is YFSETQ in the germline V gene. CDR3 size: 14 residues. CDR3 sequence reads: CASSLGDYPYEQYF. The CDR3 nucleotides are TGCGCCAGCAGCTTGGGGGACTACCCCTACGAGCAGTACTTC.

This clone was seen more than once but under ten times. Mismatch with germline at one junction end may stem from a read error. The rearrangement uses TRBV6-1 and TRBJ2-3, with a possible D match to TRBD1 (5 bases). Germline CDR1 MNHNS, CDR2 SASEGT. CDR3 length: 15 residues. CDR3 amino acids: CASSEGATGTDTQYF. The CDR3 DNA is TGTGCCAGCAGCGAAGGGGCCACCGGCACAGATACGCAGTATTTT.

This clone was found once. The chain carries TRBV7-9 and TRBJ2-7; D could derive from TRBD1 or TRBD2 (5 bases each). Trimming took off 5 bases at V and 0 bases at J, with 17 bases between the two ends. The CDR3 sequence is 16 residues long. Per the germline V gene, CDR1 is SEHNR and CDR2 is FQNEAQ (reference sequence). The CDR3 DNA reads as TGTGCCAGCAGCACCCCTCGGGACGGAACCTCCTACGAGCAGTACTTC. Translating gives CASSTPRDGTSYEQYF.

The chain carries TRBV27 and TRBJ2-1, with 7 bases fitting TRBD2. Trimming removed 5 bases from V and 3 bases from J; junction bases left unmatched: 10. The CDR3 has 16 residues. The germline V gene has CDR1 MNHEY and CDR2 SMNVEV (reference sequence). CDR3 region: CASSTSGGRFYNEQFF. The CDR3 nucleotides are TGTGCCAGCAGTACCTCGGGCGGGAGATTCTACAATGAGCAGTTCTTC.

The J gene is TRBJ2-7, the V gene TRBV9; D remains unclear. Germline assignment: CDR1 SGDLS and CDR2 YYNGEE. Trimming took 0 bases from V and 2 from J, leaving 18 bases between them. The CDR3 contains 17 residues. CDR3 protein: CASSVERELPNPYEQYF. The DNA of the CDR3 is TGTGCCAGCAGCGTAGAACGTGAACTGCCGAATCCCTACGAGCAGTACTTC.

Regarding this clone: Other DNA sequences in this sample translate to the same CDR3. The chain uses TRBV28 and TRBJ2-7; TRBD1 agrees at 9 bases. The CDR3 has 14 residues. Germline CDR1 is MDHEN and CDR2 is SYDVKM. V was clipped by 4 bases and J by 4 bases; unmatched bases: 5. CDR3 coding DNA: TGTGCCAGCAGTTGGGACAGGGCCCTATACGAGCAGTACTTC. Translation gives CASSWDRALYEQYF.

This chain uses TRBV19 with TRBJ1-4; no reliable D call. The CDR3 covers 15 residues. Trimming pared 6 bases from V and 8 bases from J, leaving 19 bases between. CDR1 and CDR2 from the germline V gene are LNHDA and SQIVND (reference sequence). CDR3 coding DNA: TGTGCCAGTAGACCCGGACTCTGGCTCTCCGAAAAACTGTTTTTT. This translates into CASRPGLWLSEKLFF.